This is a list of T cell receptor beta chains from one sample in a study of shared clonotypes between healthy human individuals. Measured with immunoSEQ multiplex PCR; TCRdb has only the in-frame clones, and not every one. This repertoire shows some 2.1 million clones, approximately 94% found once; its top ten account for roughly 1.1%. Material for sequencing was naive CD8+ T cells sorted from blood. The receptors stem from a man younger than 35 in good health. Each CDR3 is given with its conserved first and last residue. Each record gives: clone size, CDR3 length, D gene, V gene, J gene, CDR3 DNA, CDR3 protein. The D gene is left open where the match is weak. Some rows have no size entry. The others give once, few or many, or a class for an expanded clone.

NA,18,TRBD2,TRBV11-2,TRBJ2-3,TGTGCCAGCAGCTTAGATTTTATGACTAGCGGGACCACAGATACGCAGTATTTT,CASSLDFMTSGTTDTQYF
NA,15,NA,TRBV2,TRBJ1-1,TGTGCCAGCAGTGATCCGCCAGCCCAGAACACTGAAGCTTTCTTT,CASSDPPAQNTEAFF
NA,12,TRBD1,TRBV28,TRBJ1-1,TGTGCCAGCACGACAGGGAGCACTGAAGCTTTCTTT,CASTTGSTEAFF
once,12,NA,TRBV4-1,TRBJ1-1,TGCGCCAGCAGCCGATTTGGGGCTGAAGCTTTCTTT,CASSRFGAEAFF
NA,14,NA,TRBV5-6,TRBJ2-1,TGTGCCAGCAGCTTGTTGCAGGACAACAATGAGCAGTTCTTC,CASSLLQDNNEQFF
NA,18,NA,TRBV27,TRBJ1-6,TGTGCCAGCGCATCACTAGCCTCCCCGGGGCCAGGGGATTCACCCCTCCACTTT,CASASLASPGPGDSPLHF
once,14,NA,TRBV7-6,TRBJ2-7,TGTGCCAGCAGCTTAGGTCTTTTCGGTTACGAGCAGTACTTC,CASSLGLFGYEQYF
NA,12,TRBD2,TRBV5-6,TRBJ2-7,TGTGCCAGCAGCTTGGGCGGGGGGGAGCAGTACTTC,CASSLGGGEQYF
NA,13,NA,TRBV7-9,TRBJ2-3,TGTGCCAGCAGCTTACTTACCACAGATACGCAGTATTTT,CASSLLTTDTQYF
NA,14,NA,TRBV5-6,TRBJ1-5,TGTGCCAGCAGCTCCTGGACAGTCAATCAGCCCCAGCATTTT,CASSSWTVNQPQHF
NA,13,NA,TRBV30,TRBJ2-2,TGTGCCTGGAGACATGGGAACACCGGGGAGCTGTTTTTT,CAWRHGNTGELFF